The TCR beta chain under discussion was sequenced for a study of cytomegalovirus exposure and HLA in healthy donors. The CDR3 runs 13 residues. The V and J ends lost 10 bases and 1 base respectively, with 12 bases between them. CDR1 SEHNR and CDR2 FQNEAQ come from the germline V gene (reference sequence). 13 Jbeta primers and 60 Vbeta primers were used for the PCR. Clones were sequenced by immunoSEQ multiplex PCR, and TCRdb holds only the in-frame ones, with some missing. The sample contains about 160,000 clones, 79% of which appear only once. The clonotype comes from a man in his fifties or sixties in good health and CMV-seropositive. The chain uses TRBV7-9 and TRBJ2-3; D may be TRBD1 (5 bases). The sequenced sample consisted of PBMCs. The CDR3 is CAIPFRGTDTQYF. The CDR3 bases are TGTGCCATCCCCTTCAGGGGCACAGATACGCAGTATTTT.